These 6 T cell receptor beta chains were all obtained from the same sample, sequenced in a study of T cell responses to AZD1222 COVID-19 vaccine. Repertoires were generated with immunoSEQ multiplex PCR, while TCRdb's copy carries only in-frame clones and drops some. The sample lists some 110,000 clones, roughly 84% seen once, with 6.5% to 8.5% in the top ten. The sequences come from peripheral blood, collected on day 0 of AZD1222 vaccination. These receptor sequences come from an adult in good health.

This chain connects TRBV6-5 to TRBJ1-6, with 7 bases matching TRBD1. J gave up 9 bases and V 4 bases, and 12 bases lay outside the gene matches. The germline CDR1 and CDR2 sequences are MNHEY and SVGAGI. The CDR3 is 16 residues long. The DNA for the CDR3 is TGTGCCAGCAGTTCTAAACACCGGGACAGCTCTTCACCCCTCCACTTT. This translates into CASSSKHRDSSSPLHF.

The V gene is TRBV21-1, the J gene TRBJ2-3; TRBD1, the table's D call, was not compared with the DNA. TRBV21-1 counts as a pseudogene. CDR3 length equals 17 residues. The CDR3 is CASSRGTGHKFTDTQYF. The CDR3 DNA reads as TGTGCCAGCAGCCGGGGGACAGGGCACAAATTCACAGATACGCAGTATTTT.

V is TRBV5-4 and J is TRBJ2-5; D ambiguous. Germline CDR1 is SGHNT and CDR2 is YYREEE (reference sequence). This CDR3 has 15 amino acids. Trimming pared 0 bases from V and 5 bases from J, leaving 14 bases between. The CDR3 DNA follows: TGTGCCAGCAGCTTGGGTACAGTAGGTACGGAGACCCAGTACTTC. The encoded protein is CASSLGTVGTETQYF.

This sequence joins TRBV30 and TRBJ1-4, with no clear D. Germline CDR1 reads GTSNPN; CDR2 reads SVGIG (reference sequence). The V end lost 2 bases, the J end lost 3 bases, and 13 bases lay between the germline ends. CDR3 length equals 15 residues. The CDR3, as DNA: TGTGCCTGGAGTTTCTTAGACACATCTAATGAAAAACTGTTTTTT. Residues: CAWSFLDTSNEKLFF.

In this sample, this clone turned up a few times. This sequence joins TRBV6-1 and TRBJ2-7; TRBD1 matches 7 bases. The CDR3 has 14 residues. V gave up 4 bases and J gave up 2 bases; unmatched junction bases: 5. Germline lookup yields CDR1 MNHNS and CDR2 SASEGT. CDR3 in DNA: TGTGCCAGCAGTGCCCGGGACAGAACCTACGAGCAGTACTTC. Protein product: CASSARDRTYEQYF.

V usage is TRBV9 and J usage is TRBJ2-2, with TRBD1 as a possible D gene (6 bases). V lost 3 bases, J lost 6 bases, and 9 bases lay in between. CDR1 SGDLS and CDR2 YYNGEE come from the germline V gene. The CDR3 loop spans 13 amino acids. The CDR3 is CASSDPGAGELFF. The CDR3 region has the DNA TGTGCCAGCAGCGACCCAGGGGCCGGGGAGCTGTTTTTT.